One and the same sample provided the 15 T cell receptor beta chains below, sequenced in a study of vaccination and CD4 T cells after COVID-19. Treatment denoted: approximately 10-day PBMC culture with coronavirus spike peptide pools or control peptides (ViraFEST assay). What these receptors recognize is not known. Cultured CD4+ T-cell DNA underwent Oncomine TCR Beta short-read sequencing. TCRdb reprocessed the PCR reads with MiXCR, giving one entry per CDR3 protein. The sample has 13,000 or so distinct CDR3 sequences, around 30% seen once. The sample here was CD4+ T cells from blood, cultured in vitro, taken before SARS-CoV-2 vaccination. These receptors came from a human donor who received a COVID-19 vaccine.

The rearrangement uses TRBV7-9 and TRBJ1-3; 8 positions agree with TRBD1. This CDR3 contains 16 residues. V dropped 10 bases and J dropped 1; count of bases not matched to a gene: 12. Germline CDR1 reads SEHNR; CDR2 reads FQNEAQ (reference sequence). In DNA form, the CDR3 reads TGTGCCACCCAGGACAGGGCTTCACGGTCTGGAAACACCATATATTTT. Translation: CATQDRASRSGNTIYF.

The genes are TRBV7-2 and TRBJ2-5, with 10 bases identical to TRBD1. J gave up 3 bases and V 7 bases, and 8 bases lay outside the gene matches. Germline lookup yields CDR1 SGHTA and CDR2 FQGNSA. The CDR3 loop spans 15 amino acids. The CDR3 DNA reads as TGTGCCAGCACCGACGCTGGGACAGGGGAAGAGACCCAGTACTTC. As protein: CASTDAGTGEETQYF.

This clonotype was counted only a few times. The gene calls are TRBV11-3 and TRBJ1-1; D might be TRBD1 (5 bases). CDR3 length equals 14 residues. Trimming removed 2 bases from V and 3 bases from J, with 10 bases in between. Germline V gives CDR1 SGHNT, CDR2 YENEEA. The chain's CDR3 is CASSLRGGDTEAFF. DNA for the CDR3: TGTGCCAGCAGCTTACGCGGGGGGGACACTGAAGCTTTCTTT.

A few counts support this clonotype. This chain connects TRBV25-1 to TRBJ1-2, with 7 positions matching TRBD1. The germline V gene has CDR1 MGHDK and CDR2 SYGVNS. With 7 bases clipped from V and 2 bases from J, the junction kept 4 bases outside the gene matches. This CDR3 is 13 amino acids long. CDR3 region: CASTETGNYGYTF. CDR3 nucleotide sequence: TGTGCCAGCACCGAGACAGGGAACTATGGCTACACCTTC.

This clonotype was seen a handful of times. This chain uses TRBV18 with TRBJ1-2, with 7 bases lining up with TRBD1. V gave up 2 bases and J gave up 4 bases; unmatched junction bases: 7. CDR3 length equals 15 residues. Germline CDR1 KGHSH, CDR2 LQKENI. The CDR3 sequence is CASSPTGQRIYGYTF. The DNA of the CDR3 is TGTGCCAGCTCACCAACGGGACAGAGAATCTATGGCTACACCTTC. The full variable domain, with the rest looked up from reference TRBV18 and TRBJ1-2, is NAGVMQNPRHLVRRRGQEARLRCSPMKGHSHVYWYRQLPEEGLKFMVYLQKENIIDESGMPKERFSAEFPKEGPSILRIQQVVRGDSAAYFCASSPTGQRIYGYTFGSGTRLTVV.

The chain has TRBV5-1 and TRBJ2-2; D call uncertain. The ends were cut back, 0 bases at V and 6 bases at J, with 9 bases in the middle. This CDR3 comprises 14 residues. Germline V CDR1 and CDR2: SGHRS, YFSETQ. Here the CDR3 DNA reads TGCGCCAGCAGCTTGGTATTAAACGCCGGGGAGCTGTTTTTT. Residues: CASSLVLNAGELFF.

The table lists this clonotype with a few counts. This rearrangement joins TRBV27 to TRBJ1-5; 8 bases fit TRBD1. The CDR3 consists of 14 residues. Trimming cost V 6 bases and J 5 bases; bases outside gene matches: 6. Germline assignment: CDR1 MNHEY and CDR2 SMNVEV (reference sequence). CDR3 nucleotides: TGTGCCAGCAGCCGACAGGGGATCCATCAGCCCCAGCATTTT. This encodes CASSRQGIHQPQHF.

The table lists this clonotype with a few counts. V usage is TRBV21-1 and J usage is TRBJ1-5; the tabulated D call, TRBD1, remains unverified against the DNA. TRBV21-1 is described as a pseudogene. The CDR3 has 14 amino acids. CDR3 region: CASLRIGGPQPQHF. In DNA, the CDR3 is TGTGCCAGCCTGCGAATAGGGGGTCCTCAGCCCCAGCATTTT.

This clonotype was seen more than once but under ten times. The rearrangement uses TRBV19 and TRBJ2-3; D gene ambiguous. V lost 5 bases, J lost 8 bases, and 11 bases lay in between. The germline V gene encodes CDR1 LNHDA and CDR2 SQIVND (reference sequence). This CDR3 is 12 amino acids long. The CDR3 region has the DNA TGTGCCAGTAGTGTCCTGTTGGGTACGCAGTATTTT. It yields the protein CASSVLLGTQYF. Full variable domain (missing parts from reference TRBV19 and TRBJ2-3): DGGITQSPKYLFRKEGQNVTLSCEQNLNHDAMYWYRQDPGQGLRLIYYSQIVNDFQKGDIAEGYSVSREKKESFPLTVTSAQKNPTAFYLCASSVLLGTQYFGPGTRLTVL.

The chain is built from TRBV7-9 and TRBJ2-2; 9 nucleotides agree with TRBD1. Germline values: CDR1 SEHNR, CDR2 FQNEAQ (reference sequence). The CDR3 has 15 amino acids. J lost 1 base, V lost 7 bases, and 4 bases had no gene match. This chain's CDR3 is CASTPGQGNTGELFF. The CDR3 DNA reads TGTGCCAGCACCCCGGGACAGGGGAACACCGGGGAGCTGTTTTTT.

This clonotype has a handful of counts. CDR3 in DNA: TGTGCCAGCAGTGAATGGCAGAGTACCGGGGAGCTGTTTTTT. Its protein product is CASSEWQSTGELFF. The rearrangement uses TRBV2 and TRBJ2-2, with D uncertain. The CDR3 runs to 14 residues. Germline V CDR1 and CDR2: SNHLY, FYNNEI. Trimming left V 2 bases short and J 5 bases short, with 9 bases between.

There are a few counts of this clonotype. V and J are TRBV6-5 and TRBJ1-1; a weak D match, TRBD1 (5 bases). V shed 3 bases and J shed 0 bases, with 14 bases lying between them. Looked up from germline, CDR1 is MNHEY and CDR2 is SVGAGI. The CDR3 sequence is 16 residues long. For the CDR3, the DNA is TGTGCCAGCAGTTATGGGGGGATCAAGTTGAACACTGAAGCTTTCTTT. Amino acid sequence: CASSYGGIKLNTEAFF.

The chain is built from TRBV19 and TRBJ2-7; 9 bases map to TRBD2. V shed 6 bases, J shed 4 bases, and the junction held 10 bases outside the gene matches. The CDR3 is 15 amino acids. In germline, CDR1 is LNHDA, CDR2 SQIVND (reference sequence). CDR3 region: CASRTRAGGLYEQYF. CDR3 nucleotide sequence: TGTGCCAGTAGGACTCGAGCGGGGGGCCTATACGAGCAGTACTTC.

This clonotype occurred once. The CDR3 is CAISDTSEGYFTGANVLTF. In nucleotides, the CDR3 is TGTGCCATCAGTGATACGTCCGAGGGGTACTTCACTGGGGCCAACGTCCTGACTTTC. This rearrangement joins TRBV10-3 to TRBJ2-6, with D possibly called TRBD1 or TRBD2 (5 bases each). Germline-derived CDR1 and CDR2 are ENHRY and SYGVKD. The V and J ends lost 3 bases and 2 bases respectively, with 20 bases between them. The CDR3 extends over 19 amino acids.

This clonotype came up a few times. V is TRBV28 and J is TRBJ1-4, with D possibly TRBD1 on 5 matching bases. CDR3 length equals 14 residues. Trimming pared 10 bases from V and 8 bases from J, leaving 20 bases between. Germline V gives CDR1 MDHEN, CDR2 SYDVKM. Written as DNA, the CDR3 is TGTGCCACGCTCGACGGGGGACTTGGGGAAAAACTGTTTTTT. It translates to CATLDGGLGEKLFF.